This entry concerns a single TCR beta chain. The data stem from a study of blood T cell repertoires in COVID-19. Study context: Nucleic acid was either cDNA or gDNA, and it came from T cells, B-cell-depleted T cells, or PBMCs.

Sequencing used immunoSEQ multiplex PCR; TCRdb keeps in-frame clones, though not all of them. The sample shows about 170,000 clones, roughly 85% of them seen only once. Participants were aged roughly 18 to 89 years from approximately 24 US areas. Participants reported their clinical history, and cohort assignment relied on those reports. Material: PBMCs or T cells enriched from blood (not recorded which). The source of this sequence is a woman in her 70s in a cohort exposed to, infected with or recovered from COVID-19 (not recorded which).

CDR3 DNA sequence: TGCGCCAGCAGCTTAAGGACGGGAGGGTACGAAGGCAAAAACATTCAGTACTTC. Translation gives CASSLRTGGYEGKNIQYF. The V call is TRBV5-1, the J call TRBJ2-4, with 8 bases aligning to TRBD2. Trimming at V came to 2 bases and at J to 3 bases, leaving 13 bases not matched to a gene. Germline lookup yields CDR1 SGHRS and CDR2 YFSETQ. The CDR3 covers 18 residues.